This TCR beta chain was recorded in a study of CXCR3 chemokines and chemotherapy response in bladder cancer (dated by TCRdb to the early 2020s). About the full investigation: The study set out to examine whether the activity of the CXCR3 chemokine system within tumors predicted response to chemotherapy in human bladder cancer.

Trimming takes 6 bases from V and 0 bases from J, and the germline ends sit 15 bases apart. From the cysteine up to the phenylalanine, the CDR3 has a length of 15 residues. Kept here is only the CDR3 DNA, which spans 45 bases and is read in frame from base 1. From the germline V gene (reference sequence), CDR1 is MNHEY and CDR2 is SMNVEV. Libraries came from PCR. TCRdb names Illumina HiSeq 2500 as the instrument used. In TCRdb, the public reads were trimmed at Q25 with fastp and aligned with MiXCR, with productive beta chains retained. Rows merge per CDR3 protein into single entries with the most common DNA and genes. The sample data list about 13,000 distinct CDR3 sequences, and 9.5% to 15% of these were observed just once. Roughly a quarter of the sample is in the top ten clones. This clonotype was counted only a few times. Its antigen is still unknown. No base qualities exist here, and no much larger clone lies one base off it.

This TCR derives from a human donor with bladder cancer that did not respond to neoadjuvant chemotherapy. The sample here was taken from a patient whose treatment included neoadjuvant chemotherapy. The chain is assembled from TRBV27 and TRBJ2-7; confidence is insufficient to name the D gene. The CDR3 loop reads CASRSLAVSSYEQYF. The bases read TGTGCCAGCAGATCGCTGGCGGTGTCCTCCTACGAGCAGTACTTC.